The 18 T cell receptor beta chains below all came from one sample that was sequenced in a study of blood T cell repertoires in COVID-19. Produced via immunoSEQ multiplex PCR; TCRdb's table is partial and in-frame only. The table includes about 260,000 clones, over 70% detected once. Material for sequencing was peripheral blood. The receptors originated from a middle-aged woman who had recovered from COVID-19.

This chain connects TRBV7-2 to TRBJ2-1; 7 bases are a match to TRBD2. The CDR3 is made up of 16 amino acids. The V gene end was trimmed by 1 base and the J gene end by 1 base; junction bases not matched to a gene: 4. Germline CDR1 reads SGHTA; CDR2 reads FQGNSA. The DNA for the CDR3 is TGTGCCAGCAGCTTAGTAGCGGGCCCTTCCTACAATGAGCAGTTCTTC. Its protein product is CASSLVAGPSYNEQFF. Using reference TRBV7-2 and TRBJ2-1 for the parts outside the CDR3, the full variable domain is GAGVSQSPSNKVTEKGKDVELRCDPISGHTALYWYRQSLGQGLEFLIYFQGNSAPDKSGLPSDRFSAERTGGSVSTLTIQRTQQEDSAVYLCASSLVAGPSYNEQFFGPGTRLTVL.

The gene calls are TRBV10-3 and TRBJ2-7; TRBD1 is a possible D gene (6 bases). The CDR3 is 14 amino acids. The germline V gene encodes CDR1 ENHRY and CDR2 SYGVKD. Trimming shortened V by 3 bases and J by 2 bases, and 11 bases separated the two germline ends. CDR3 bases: TGTGCCATCAGTGACGGGCAGGGGACCTACGAGCAGTACTTC. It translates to CAISDGQGTYEQYF.

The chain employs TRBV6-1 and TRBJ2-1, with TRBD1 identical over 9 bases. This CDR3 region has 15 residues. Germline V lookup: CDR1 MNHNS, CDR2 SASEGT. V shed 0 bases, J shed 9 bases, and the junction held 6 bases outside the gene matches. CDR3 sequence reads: CASSEAGTGRREQFF. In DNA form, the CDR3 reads TGTGCCAGCAGTGAAGCAGGGACAGGGAGGCGTGAGCAGTTCTTC.

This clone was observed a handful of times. The CDR3 coding sequence is TGTGCCTGGAGTACGGGACAGGGGCATGAAAAACTGTTTTTT. It specifies CAWSTGQGHEKLFF. V gene TRBV30 combines with J gene TRBJ1-4; 10 bases map to TRBD1. In germline, CDR1 is GTSNPN, CDR2 SVGIG (reference sequence). This CDR3 region has 14 residues. Trimming removed 2 bases from V and 6 bases from J; junction bases left unmatched: 3.

The CDR3 nucleotides read TGTGCCCTGCTGGGACTAGGAGAAGAGACCCAGTACTTC. This codes for CALLGLGEETQYF. The chain employs TRBV10-3 and TRBJ2-5; 8 nucleotides match TRBD2. The trim removed 11 bases at V and 3 bases at J, leaving 8 bases unmatched. CDR1 is ENHRY and CDR2 is SYGVKD in the germline V gene. The CDR3 contains 13 residues.

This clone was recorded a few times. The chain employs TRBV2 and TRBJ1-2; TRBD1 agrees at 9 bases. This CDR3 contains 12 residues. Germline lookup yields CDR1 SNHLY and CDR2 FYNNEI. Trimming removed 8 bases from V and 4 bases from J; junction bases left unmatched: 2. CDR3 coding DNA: TGTGCCAGCGCGGGACAGGGCTATGGCTACACCTTC. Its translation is CASAGQGYGYTF.

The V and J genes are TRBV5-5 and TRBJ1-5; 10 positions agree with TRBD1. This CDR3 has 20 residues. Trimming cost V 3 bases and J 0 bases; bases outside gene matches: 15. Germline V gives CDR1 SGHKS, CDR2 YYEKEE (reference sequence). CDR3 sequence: CASSWRPPGQGIYSNQPQHF. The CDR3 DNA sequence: TGTGCCAGCAGCTGGCGCCCACCGGGACAGGGGATTTATAGCAATCAGCCCCAGCATTTT.

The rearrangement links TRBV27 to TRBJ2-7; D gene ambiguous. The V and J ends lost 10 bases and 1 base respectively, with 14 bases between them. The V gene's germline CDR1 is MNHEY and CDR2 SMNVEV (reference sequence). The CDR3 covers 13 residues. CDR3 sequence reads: CATSSAASYEQYF. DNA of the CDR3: TGTGCCACCTCCTCGGCGGCGTCCTACGAGCAGTACTTC.

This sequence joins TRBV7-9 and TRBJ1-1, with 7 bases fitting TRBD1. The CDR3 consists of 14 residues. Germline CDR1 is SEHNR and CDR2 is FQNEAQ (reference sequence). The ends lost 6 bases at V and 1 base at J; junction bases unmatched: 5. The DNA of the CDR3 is TGTGCCAGCAGACAGGGGAGATGGAACACTGAAGCTTTCTTT. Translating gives CASRQGRWNTEAFF.

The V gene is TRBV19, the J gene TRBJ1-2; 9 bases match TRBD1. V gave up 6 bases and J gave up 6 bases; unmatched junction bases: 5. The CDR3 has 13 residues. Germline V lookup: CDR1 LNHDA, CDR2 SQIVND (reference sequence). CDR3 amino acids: CASSLTGGDGYTF. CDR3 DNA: TGTGCCAGTAGCCTGACAGGGGGAGATGGCTACACCTTC.

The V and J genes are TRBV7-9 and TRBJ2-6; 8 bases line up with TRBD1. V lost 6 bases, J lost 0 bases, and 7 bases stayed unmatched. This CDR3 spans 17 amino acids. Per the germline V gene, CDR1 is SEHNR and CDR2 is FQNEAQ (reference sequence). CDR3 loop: CASSPDRALSGANVLTF. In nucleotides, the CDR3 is TGTGCCAGCAGTCCGGACAGGGCCCTCTCTGGGGCCAACGTCCTGACTTTC.

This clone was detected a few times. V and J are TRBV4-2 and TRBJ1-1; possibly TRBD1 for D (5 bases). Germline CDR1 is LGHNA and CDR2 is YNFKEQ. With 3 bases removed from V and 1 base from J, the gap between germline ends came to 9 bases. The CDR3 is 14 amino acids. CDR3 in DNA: TGTGCCAGCAGCCAGCCTCAGGGGAACACTGAAGCTTTCTTT. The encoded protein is CASSQPQGNTEAFF.

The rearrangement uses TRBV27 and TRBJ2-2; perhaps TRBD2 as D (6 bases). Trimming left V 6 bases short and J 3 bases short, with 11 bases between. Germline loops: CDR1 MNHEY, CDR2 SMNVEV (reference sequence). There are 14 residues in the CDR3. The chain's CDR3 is CASSRGLYTGELFF. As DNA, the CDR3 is TGTGCCAGCAGCCGGGGACTCTACACCGGGGAGCTGTTTTTT.

CDR3 nucleotides: TGTGCTAGTGGTCTTCCCCTCGTTAGCGGGGGTGCAGATACGCAGTATTTT. This codes for CASGLPLVSGGADTQYF. V usage is TRBV12-5 and J usage is TRBJ2-3, with TRBD2 matching 9 bases. Germline CDR1 and CDR2: LGHNT and FRNRAP. The CDR3 is made up of 17 amino acids. J gave up 4 bases and V 5 bases, and 13 bases lay outside the gene matches.

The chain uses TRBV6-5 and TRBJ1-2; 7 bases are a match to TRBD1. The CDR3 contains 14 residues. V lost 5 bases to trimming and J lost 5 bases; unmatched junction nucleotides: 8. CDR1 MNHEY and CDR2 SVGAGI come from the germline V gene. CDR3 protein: CASSLAGTAYGYTF. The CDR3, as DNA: TGTGCCAGCAGTCTTGCCGGGACAGCTTATGGCTACACCTTC.

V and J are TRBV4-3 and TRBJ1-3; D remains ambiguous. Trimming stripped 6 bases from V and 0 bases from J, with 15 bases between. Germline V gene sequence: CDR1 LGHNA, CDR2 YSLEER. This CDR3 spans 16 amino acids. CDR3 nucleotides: TGCGCCAGCAGTCATAGCGCAACCAGCTCTGGAAACACCATATATTTT. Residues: CASSHSATSSGNTIYF.

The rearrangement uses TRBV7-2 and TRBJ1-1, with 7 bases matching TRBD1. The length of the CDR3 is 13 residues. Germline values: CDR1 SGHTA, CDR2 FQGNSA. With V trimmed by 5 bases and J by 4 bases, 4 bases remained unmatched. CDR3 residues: CASSARQGTEAFF. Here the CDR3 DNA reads TGTGCCAGCAGCGCCCGACAGGGCACTGAAGCTTTCTTT.

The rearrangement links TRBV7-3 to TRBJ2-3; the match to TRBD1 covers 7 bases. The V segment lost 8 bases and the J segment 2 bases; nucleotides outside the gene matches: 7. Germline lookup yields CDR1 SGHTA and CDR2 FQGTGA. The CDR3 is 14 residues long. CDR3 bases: TGTGCCAGCGGACGGGACAGATCCACAGATACGCAGTATTTT. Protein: CASGRDRSTDTQYF.